The rows below give T cell receptor beta chains drawn from one sample of a study of blood T cell repertoires in COVID-19. Only in-frame clones appear in the TCRdb table, and some are missing; sequencing was by immunoSEQ multiplex PCR. The table shows some 170,000 clones, with 82% occurring only once. The sequenced sample was peripheral blood. All receptors come from a woman between 70 and 85 years old with acute or convalescent COVID-19. CDR3s leave out the opening cysteine and the closing phenylalanine or tryptophan.

V gene: TRBV5-1
CDR3 protein: ATSREAGAGGANVLT

V gene: TRBV7-2
CDR3 protein: ASSLGGLIDNEQF

V gene: TRBV5-6
CDR3 protein: ASSVGTPYSNQPQH

V gene: TRBV18
CDR3 protein: ASSSFRGDPYEQY

V gene: TRBV5-5
CDR3 protein: ASSVNRWGNYNEQF

V gene: TRBV18
CDR3 protein: ASSPGQGWDEQF

V gene: TRBV30
CDR3 protein: AWSVLRPETGFETQY

V gene: TRBV5-1
CDR3 protein: ASSLTGLAGELF

V gene: TRBV7-9
CDR3 protein: ASRTGDRITEAF

V gene: TRBV5-4
CDR3 protein: ASSIAGVGNTIY

V gene: TRBV28
CDR3 protein: ASTRGGGHSYEQY

V gene: TRBV19
CDR3 protein: ASSSGGSDTQY

V gene: TRBV6-2/TRBV6-3
CDR3 protein: ASSETSGSQAF

V gene: TRBV28
CDR3 protein: ASSFGTLNTGELF

V gene: TRBV5-1
CDR3 protein: ASSPVSGAYEQY

V gene: TRBV24-1
CDR3 protein: ATSDLKGQDTQY

V gene: TRBV9
CDR3 protein: ASRGGLATDTQY